This TCR beta chain was recovered during a study of T cells in Graves' hyperthyroidism and ophthalmopathy. Study-wide points: Among thyroid clonotypes expanded above 0.001, most also appeared in blood.

This clonotype came up once. The antigen is not known. Newly diagnosed hyperthyroidism patients aged 18 to 65 years had disease lasting under 2 months. Thyroid ultrasound and orbital computed tomography, with clinical symptoms and serum thyroxine and TRAb, informed diagnoses. TCR beta CDR3 region amplification was performed from RNA transcripts. First-round RT-PCR of the TCR CDR3 relied on the HTBI primer set. TCRdb analysed the multiplex PCR reads with MiXCR anew, one entry per CDR3 protein. The sample has about 290,000 distinct CDR3 sequences, around 17% seen once. Germline V gene data show CDR1 as SGDLS and CDR2 as YYNGEE. The CDR3 is 16 amino acids. Trimming took off 4 bases at V and 0 bases at J, with 14 bases between the two ends.

Source material: blood. This chain uses TRBV9 with TRBJ2-1, with unresolved D. The receptor was derived from a man aged 30 to 45 with Graves' hyperthyroidism. The CDR3 DNA is TGTGCCAGCAGCCCGGACCGTTTCCACTCCTACAATGAGCAGTTCTTC. Encoded protein: CASSPDRFHSYNEQFF.